This TCR beta chain comes out of a study of shared clonotypes between healthy human individuals (dated by TCRdb to the early 2020s). The study in broad terms: A few men and two women, aged 18 to 49 years, made up the cohort. For each donor, CD4 naive and CD4 memory were each run on three plates, CD8 naive on two plates, and CD8 memory on one plate. To estimate repertoire size and how much clonotypes are shared between individuals, the study performed deep sequencing of blood TCR repertoires from five healthy adults. Libraries were prepared and TCR repertoires were sequenced by different laboratories using diverse techniques, in order to increase sequencing depth and limit assay-specific biases. Between about 0.85 and 8.9 billion PBMCs per donor were obtained by leukapheresis. Results and caveats for the whole study, not just this receptor: The small number of donors limited the genetic and exposure-history diversity represented. Only blood was sampled, and tissue TCR repertoires likely differ from those in blood. Naive subsets generally had larger estimated clonotype richness than memory subsets. Across a handful of donors, about 5.2% of naive CD4, approximately 3.6% of naive CD8, roughly 2.3% of memory CD4, and 0.4% of memory CD8 clonotypes were shared. Even with the large sequencing depth, rarefaction of the sorted-subset datasets indicated that sequencing was incomplete. Based on pairwise subsampling, the degree of clonotype sharing among donors was expected to be affected by sequencing depth. Compared with non-shared clonotypes, clonotypes shared by all four sorted-subset donors had higher generation probabilities.

Its CDR3 holds 15 amino acids, cysteine through phenylalanine. The retained sequence is limited to the CDR3, 45 bases, with the frame set at the first base. CDR1 SNHLY and CDR2 FYNNEI are derived from the germline V gene. Trimming costs V 4 bases and J 3 bases, and their ends lie 12 bases apart. Using the deep immunoSEQ assay, multiplex PCR amplified TCR CDR3 regions from genomic DNA. Genomic DNA extracted from each cell subset was distributed evenly over all wells of several immunoSEQ 96-well plates, and each plate served as one replicate. For sorted subsets, approximately 210 ng genomic DNA, equal to some 28,000 T cell genomes, was loaded into each replicate PCR. Purified libraries were measured with a Qubit 3.0 fluorometer, size-checked on a Bioanalyzer 2100, and measured again with the KAPA Library Quantification kit. Each immunoSEQ 96-well plate was sequenced on its own single-read 150-cycle Illumina NextSeq 550 flow cell. In the source study's methods: Because only junctional sequences without quality scores were contained in the immunoSEQ output, filtering matching that applied to full-length reads could not be performed. Sequences were annotated with PyIR, a Python wrapper for IgBLAST v1.9, and V/J genes and CDR3 were assigned using IMGT germline references. Reads were filtered out if the reads had weak V/J assignments (E-value above 1e-6), no CDR3, stop codons, out-of-frame junctions, or ambiguous translated residues. V3J clonotypes were defined by identical inferred V gene, J gene, and CDR3 amino acid sequence. Percentage overlap between repertoires was calculated by dividing the number of shared unique clonotypes by the size of the smaller repertoire. Richness of each repertoire was evaluated using RTK rarefaction, the Chao1 estimator, and Recon v2.1 estimates of unobserved clonotypes. Generation probabilities for all TCRbeta clonotypes obtained by the gDNA method from several donors were computed using OLGA. As stored in TCRdb, this immuneACCESS dataset retains in-frame rearrangements with V and J assigned. A fraction of the clones does not appear; measured against another copy, unresolved V genes explain less than half of the discrepancy, and the remainder lacks a known reason. V, J and clone size derive from that table, while D and trimming were established from the DNA sequence. For this sample there are around 2.1 million clones; more than 90% appear just once. The ten largest clonotypes hold more than 0.1% of the sample.

Concerning this clone: What antigen it recognizes has not been identified. The record has no base qualities; no much larger clone is one base away.

The donors were healthy, HIV-negative adults with no recently reported acute infections or vaccinations. Only Caucasian adults living in Nashville, Tennessee, USA were represented among the donors. Magnetic negative selection was used to enrich CD4+ T cells, after which naive cells were positively selected on CD45RA and the negative fraction became the memory subset. Blood was obtained by leukapheresis, after which PBMCs were separated by Ficoll-Histopaque density gradient centrifugation and cryopreserved in liquid nitrogen vapor phase. Analytical flow cytometry was used to check the purity and quantity of each magnetically sorted T cell population. Genomic DNA was isolated from each sorted fraction and quantified by UV absorbance on a Nanodrop 2000c.

The chain is made from TRBV2 and TRBJ1-4; no D gene can be assigned with confidence. The sequence was obtained from a man aged 18 to 29 in good health. Sample: naive CD4+ T cells sorted from blood. The label giving this sample's cell subset or site can be read as: CD45RA+ positively selected. The DNA sequence is as follows: TGTGCCAGCAGTGTAAATAGGGATCCTAATGAAAAACTGTTTTTT. It encodes CASSVNRDPNEKLFF.